The rows below give T cell receptor beta chains drawn from one sample of a study of Graves' ophthalmopathy and Graves' hyperthyroidism. TCRdb recomputed calls from the multiplex PCR reads with MiXCR, one row per CDR3 protein. The table includes approximately 210,000 distinct CDR3 sequences, under 30% detected once. Source material: peripheral blood. The receptors stem from a man in his fifties with Graves' ophthalmopathy. Both conserved end residues are part of each CDR3. A D gene is named only where the DNA matches it firmly. The size of a clone is reported for some rows only, either as once, few or many, or as a class for expanded clones.

clone size	V gene	D gene	J gene	CDR3 DNA	CDR3 protein
few	TRBV28	TRBD1	TRBJ2-5	TGTGCCAGCAGTCGGGACAGAACGTACCAAGAGACCCAGTACTTC	CASSRDRTYQETQYF
-	TRBV28	-	TRBJ2-2	TGTGCCAGCCGGGTTCAGGGAATCGGGGAGCTGTTTTTT	CASRVQGIGELFF
-	TRBV6-2/TRBV6-3	-	TRBJ2-7	TGTGCCAGCAGTTACTCCCGGACCGGCTACGAGCAGTACTTC	CASSYSRTGYEQYF
-	TRBV18	TRBD1	TRBJ1-5	TGTGCCAGCTCAGTGACAGGGGTGGAACAGCCCCAGCATTTT	CASSVTGVEQPQHF
many	TRBV7-9	-	TRBJ1-6	TGTGCCAGCAGAATAGGGTCCCAAGGAGATTCACCCCTCCACTTT	CASRIGSQGDSPLHF
many	TRBV15	-	TRBJ2-7	TGTGCCACCAGCAGTGTCGGAAACTCCTACGAGCAGTACTTC	CATSSVGNSYEQYF
many	TRBV11-1	-	TRBJ2-3	TGTGCCAGCAGCTTAGATGAGGGGTACACAGATACGCAGTATTTT	CASSLDEGYTDTQYF
many	TRBV6-5	-	TRBJ1-1	TGTGCCAGCAGTTACGCGGCAGGGATGAACACTGAAGCTTTCTTT	CASSYAAGMNTEAFF
-	TRBV6-2/TRBV6-3	TRBD1	TRBJ2-7	TGTGCCACTTCTCCTACAGGGGGATACGAGCAGTACTTC	CATSPTGGYEQYF
-	TRBV6-5	-	TRBJ2-5	TGTGCCAGCAGTTACGGGGCAGGACTTGTTGGGGAGCAGTACTTC	CASSYGAGLVGEQYF
-	TRBV7-2	-	TRBJ2-5	TGTGCCAGCAGCCGAATCGAAAGGGGAGAGACCCAGTACTTC	CASSRIERGETQYF
many	TRBV19	TRBD1	TRBJ1-5	TGTGCCAGTTCGGGACAGGGCCTCAGTCAGCCCCAGCATTTT	CASSGQGLSQPQHF
-	TRBV6-1	TRBD2	TRBJ2-4	TGTGCCGCGGGGACGGGGAGGGGAAACATTCAGTACTTC	CAAGTGRGNIQYF
many	TRBV28	TRBD2	TRBJ2-5	TGTGCCAGCAGTTTAGAACAAGCGGGAGAAGAGACCCAGTACTTC	CASSLEQAGEETQYF
many	TRBV11-2	TRBD2	TRBJ2-7	TGTGCCAGCAGCCCCCTTACTAGCGGGAGACGCGAGCAGTACTTC	CASSPLTSGRREQYF
many	TRBV6-4	-	TRBJ1-5	TGTGCCCGGCGGGAGGGGGAGGATCAGCCCCAGCATTTT	CARREGEDQPQHF